This T cell receptor beta chain was observed in a study of cytomegalovirus exposure and HLA in healthy donors. Overall study findings and caveats: Reportedly, a later analysis found an Asian-associated ancestry cluster had fewer N-insertions than the approximately 700-donor mean. It was confirmed in vitro that three of the CMV-associated chains were specific for CMV antigens.

CDR1 and CDR2 (germline): MNHNS, SASEGT. V was cut by 3 bases and J by 2 bases, with 11 bases left in between. This CDR3 spans 15 amino acids. This clone was recorded once. Its antigen is unknown. The PCR employed 60 Vbeta primers together with 13 Jbeta primers. Sequencing was performed with immunoSEQ multiplex PCR; in TCRdb, only in-frame clones are kept and a portion is missing. The table lists around 150,000 clones, 76% of them singletons. The rearrangement links TRBV6-1 to TRBJ1-5; D may be TRBD1 (5 bases). The sequenced material came from PBMCs. The TCR sequence derives from a male donor in good health and CMV-seronegative. The DNA for the CDR3 is TGTGCCAGCAGTGACACAGGTATAGGCAATCAGCCCCAGCATTTT. This sequence encodes CASSDTGIGNQPQHF.